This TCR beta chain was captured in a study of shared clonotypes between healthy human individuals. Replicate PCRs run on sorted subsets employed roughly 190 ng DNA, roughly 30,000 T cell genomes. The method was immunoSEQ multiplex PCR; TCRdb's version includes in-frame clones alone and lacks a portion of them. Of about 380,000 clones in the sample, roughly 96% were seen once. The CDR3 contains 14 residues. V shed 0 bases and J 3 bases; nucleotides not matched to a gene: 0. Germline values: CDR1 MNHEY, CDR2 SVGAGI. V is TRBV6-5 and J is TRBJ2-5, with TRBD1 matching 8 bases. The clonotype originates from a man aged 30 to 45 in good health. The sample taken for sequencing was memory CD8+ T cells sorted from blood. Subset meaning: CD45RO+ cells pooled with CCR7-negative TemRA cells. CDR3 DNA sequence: TGTGCCAGCAGTTACTCGGACAGGGAAGAGACCCAGTACTTC. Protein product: CASSYSDREETQYF.